Sequencing of this T cell receptor beta chain was carried out in a study of T-cell memory formation after mild COVID-19. In the study overall: TCR clusters showed largely donor specificity.

Via MiXCR, TCRdb re-called the 5' RACE reads, giving one row per CDR3 protein. Found here are roughly 300,000 distinct CDR3 sequences, over 7% of them singletons; the top ten hold about 20%. V shed 4 bases, J shed 6 bases, and the junction held 7 bases outside the gene matches. CDR1 is SGHNT, CDR2 YYREEE, per germline (reference sequence). The CDR3 is 14 residues long. About this clonotype itself: Its antigen is not known.

Notes on the study in general: The appearance of some responding clones in pre-infection memory suggested that cross-reactive memory joined.

The sequence was collected from a man aged 18 to 29 who had mild COVID-19 (a few samples of this study predate the infection). Cell type and time point are not known. The sample taken for sequencing was PBMCs or a T cell subset sorted from them (not recorded which). V and J are TRBV5-4 and TRBJ1-1, with 9 bases identical to TRBD1. CDR3 protein: CASSPGQGWSEAFF. The DNA of the CDR3 is TGTGCCAGCAGCCCCGGACAGGGGTGGTCTGAAGCTTTCTTT. Full variable domain (remainder filled in from reference TRBV5-4 and TRBJ1-1): ETGVTQSPTHLIKTRGQQVTLRCSSQSGHNTVSWYQQALGQGPQFIFQYYREEENGRGNFPPRFSGLQFPNYSSELNVNALELDDSALYLCASSPGQGWSEAFFGQGTRLTVV.